The entry that follows covers one TCR beta chain sequence. These data are taken from a study of blood T cell repertoires in COVID-19. Study as a whole: Some COVID-19 samples were acute and others convalescent; all came from the United States, Italy and Spain. Nucleic acid was either cDNA or gDNA, and it came from T cells, B-cell-depleted T cells, or PBMCs.

In the original processing: Scientists estimated how many nucleated cells there were by amplifying reference gene primers. Libraries were prepared by immunoSEQ multiplex PCR; TCRdb keeps only in-frame clonotypes and omits some of them. That table furnishes V, J and clone size, whereas the DNA furnished D and trimming. The table records fewer than 180,000 clones, 84% of them present only once. This CDR3 comprises 16 residues. The ends lost 0 bases at V and 3 bases at J; junction bases unmatched: 6. The V gene's germline CDR1 is MNHNY and CDR2 SVGAGI (reference sequence). The sequenced sample was peripheral blood. J is TRBJ2-7 and V is TRBV6-6; 9 bases line up with TRBD2. This clonotype originated in a man aged 65-85 years with acute or convalescent COVID-19. The CDR3 DNA is TGTGCCAGCAGTTACTCACCTAGCGGGGACATCTACGAGCAGTACTTC. It translates to CASSYSPSGDIYEQYF.